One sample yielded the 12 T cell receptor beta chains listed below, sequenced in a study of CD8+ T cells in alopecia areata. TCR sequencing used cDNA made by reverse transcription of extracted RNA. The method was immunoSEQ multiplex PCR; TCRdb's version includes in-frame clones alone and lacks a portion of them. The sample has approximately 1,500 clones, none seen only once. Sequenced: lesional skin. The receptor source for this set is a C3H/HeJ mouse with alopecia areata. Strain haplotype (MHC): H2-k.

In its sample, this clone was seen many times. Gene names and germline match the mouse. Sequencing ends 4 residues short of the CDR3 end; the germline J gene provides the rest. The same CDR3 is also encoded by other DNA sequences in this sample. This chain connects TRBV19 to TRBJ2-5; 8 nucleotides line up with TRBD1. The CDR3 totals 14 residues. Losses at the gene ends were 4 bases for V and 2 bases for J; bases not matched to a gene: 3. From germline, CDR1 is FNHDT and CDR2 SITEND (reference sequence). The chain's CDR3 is CASSPTGGQDTQYF. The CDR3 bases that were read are TGTGCCAGCAGTCCTACAGGGGGCCAAGAC. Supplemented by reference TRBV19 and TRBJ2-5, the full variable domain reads GGIITQTPKFLIGQEGQKLTLKCQQNFNHDTMYWYRQDSGKGLRLIYYSITENDLQKGDLSEGYDASREKKSSFSLTVTSAQKNEMAVFLCASSPTGGQDTQYFGPGTRLLVL.

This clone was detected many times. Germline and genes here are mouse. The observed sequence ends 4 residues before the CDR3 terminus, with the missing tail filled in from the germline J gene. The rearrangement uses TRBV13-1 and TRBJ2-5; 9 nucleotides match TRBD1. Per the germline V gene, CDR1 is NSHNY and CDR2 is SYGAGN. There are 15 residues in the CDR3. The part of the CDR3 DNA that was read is TGTGCCAGCAGTGACCGGACAGGGGACGAAGAC. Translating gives CASSDRTGDED. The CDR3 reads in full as CASSDRTGDEDTQYF.

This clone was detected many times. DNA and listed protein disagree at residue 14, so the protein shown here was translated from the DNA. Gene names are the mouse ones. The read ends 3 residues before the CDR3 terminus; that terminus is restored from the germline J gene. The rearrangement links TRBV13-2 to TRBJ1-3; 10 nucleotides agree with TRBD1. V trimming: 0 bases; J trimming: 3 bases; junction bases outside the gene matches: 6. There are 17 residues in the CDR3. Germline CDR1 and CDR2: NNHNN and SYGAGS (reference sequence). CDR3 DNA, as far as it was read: TGTGCCAGCGGTGATGCAAGGGACAGGGGAGATGGAAATACG. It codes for CASGDARDRGDGNT. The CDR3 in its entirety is CASGDARDRGDGNTLYF.

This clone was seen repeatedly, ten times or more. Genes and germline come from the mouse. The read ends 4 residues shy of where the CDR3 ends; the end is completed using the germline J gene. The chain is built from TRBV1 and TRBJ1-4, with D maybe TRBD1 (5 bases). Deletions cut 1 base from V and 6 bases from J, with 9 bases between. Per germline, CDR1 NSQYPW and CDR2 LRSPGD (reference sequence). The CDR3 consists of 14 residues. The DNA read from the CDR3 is TGCACCTGCAGTGCAGTCAGGGATGACGAA. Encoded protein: CTCSAVRDDE. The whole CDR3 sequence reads CTCSAVRDDERLFF.

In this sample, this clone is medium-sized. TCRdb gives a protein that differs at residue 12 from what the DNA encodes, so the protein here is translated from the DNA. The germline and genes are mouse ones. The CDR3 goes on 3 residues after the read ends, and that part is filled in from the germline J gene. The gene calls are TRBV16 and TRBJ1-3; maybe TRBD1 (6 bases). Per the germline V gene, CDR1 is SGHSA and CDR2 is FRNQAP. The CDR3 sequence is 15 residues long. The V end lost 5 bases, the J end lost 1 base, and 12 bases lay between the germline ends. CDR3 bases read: TGTGCAAGCAGCCCAGCGGGGGGCTCTGGAAATACG. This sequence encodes CASSPAGGSGNT. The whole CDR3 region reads CASSPAGGSGNTLYF.

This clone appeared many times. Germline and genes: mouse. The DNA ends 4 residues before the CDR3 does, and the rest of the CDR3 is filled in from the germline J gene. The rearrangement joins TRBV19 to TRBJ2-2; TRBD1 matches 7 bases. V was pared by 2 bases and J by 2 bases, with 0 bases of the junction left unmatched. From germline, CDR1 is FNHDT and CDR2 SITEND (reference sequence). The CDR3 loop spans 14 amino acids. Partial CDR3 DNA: TGTGCCAGCAGTATCAGGGGGAACACCGGG. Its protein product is CASSIRGNTG. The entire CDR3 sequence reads CASSIRGNTGQLYF.

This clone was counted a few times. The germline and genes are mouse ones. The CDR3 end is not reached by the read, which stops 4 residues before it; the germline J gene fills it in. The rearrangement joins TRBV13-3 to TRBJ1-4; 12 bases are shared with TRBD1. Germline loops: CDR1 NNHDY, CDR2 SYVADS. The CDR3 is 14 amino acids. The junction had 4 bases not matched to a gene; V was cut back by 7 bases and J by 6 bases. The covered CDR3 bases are TGTGCCAGCGGGACAGGGGGCAGAGACGAA. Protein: CASGTGGRDE. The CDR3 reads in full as CASGTGGRDERLFF.

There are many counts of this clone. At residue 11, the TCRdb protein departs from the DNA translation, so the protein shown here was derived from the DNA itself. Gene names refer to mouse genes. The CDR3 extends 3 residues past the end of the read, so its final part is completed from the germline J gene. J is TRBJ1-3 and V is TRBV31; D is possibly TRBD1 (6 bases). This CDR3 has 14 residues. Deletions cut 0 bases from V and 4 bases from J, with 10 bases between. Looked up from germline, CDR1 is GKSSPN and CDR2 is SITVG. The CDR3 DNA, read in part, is TGTGCCTGGAGTCTAGCAGGGGTCGGAAATACG. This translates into CAWSLAGVGNT. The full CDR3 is CAWSLAGVGNTLYF.

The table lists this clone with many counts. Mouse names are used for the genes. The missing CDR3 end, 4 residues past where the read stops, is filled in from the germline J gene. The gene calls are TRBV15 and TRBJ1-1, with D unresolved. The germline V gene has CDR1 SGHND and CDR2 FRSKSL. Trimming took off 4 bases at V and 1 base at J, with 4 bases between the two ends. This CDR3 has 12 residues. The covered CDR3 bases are TGTGCCAGCAGTTCAGAAAACACA. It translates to CASSSENT. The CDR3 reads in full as CASSSENTEVFF.

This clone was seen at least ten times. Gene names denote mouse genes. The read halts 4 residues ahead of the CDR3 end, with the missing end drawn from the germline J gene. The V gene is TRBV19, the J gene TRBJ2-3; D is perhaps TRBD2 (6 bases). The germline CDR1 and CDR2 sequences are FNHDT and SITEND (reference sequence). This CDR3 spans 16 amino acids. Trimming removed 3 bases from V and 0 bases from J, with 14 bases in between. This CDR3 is CASSKRWGRSAETLYF. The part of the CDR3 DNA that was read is TGTGCCAGCAGTAAGCGCTGGGGACGTAGTGCAGAA.

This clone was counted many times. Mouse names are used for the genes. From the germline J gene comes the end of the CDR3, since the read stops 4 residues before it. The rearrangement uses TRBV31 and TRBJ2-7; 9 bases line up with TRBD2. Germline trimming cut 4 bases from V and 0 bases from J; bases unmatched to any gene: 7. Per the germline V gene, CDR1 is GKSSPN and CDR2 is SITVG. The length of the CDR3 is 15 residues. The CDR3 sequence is CAWTDWGRSSYEQYF. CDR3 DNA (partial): TGTGCCTGGACGGACTGGGGAAGGAGCTCCTAT.

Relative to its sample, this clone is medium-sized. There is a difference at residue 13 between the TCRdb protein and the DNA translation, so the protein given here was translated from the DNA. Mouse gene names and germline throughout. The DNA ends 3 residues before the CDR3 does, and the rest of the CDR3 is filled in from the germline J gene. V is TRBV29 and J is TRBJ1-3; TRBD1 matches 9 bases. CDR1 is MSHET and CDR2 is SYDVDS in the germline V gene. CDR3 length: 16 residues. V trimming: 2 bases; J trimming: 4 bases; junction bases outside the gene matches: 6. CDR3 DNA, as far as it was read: TGTGCTAGCAGTTTACCCTACAGGGGGCCGGGAAATACG. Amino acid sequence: CASSLPYRGPGNT. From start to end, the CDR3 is CASSLPYRGPGNTLYF.